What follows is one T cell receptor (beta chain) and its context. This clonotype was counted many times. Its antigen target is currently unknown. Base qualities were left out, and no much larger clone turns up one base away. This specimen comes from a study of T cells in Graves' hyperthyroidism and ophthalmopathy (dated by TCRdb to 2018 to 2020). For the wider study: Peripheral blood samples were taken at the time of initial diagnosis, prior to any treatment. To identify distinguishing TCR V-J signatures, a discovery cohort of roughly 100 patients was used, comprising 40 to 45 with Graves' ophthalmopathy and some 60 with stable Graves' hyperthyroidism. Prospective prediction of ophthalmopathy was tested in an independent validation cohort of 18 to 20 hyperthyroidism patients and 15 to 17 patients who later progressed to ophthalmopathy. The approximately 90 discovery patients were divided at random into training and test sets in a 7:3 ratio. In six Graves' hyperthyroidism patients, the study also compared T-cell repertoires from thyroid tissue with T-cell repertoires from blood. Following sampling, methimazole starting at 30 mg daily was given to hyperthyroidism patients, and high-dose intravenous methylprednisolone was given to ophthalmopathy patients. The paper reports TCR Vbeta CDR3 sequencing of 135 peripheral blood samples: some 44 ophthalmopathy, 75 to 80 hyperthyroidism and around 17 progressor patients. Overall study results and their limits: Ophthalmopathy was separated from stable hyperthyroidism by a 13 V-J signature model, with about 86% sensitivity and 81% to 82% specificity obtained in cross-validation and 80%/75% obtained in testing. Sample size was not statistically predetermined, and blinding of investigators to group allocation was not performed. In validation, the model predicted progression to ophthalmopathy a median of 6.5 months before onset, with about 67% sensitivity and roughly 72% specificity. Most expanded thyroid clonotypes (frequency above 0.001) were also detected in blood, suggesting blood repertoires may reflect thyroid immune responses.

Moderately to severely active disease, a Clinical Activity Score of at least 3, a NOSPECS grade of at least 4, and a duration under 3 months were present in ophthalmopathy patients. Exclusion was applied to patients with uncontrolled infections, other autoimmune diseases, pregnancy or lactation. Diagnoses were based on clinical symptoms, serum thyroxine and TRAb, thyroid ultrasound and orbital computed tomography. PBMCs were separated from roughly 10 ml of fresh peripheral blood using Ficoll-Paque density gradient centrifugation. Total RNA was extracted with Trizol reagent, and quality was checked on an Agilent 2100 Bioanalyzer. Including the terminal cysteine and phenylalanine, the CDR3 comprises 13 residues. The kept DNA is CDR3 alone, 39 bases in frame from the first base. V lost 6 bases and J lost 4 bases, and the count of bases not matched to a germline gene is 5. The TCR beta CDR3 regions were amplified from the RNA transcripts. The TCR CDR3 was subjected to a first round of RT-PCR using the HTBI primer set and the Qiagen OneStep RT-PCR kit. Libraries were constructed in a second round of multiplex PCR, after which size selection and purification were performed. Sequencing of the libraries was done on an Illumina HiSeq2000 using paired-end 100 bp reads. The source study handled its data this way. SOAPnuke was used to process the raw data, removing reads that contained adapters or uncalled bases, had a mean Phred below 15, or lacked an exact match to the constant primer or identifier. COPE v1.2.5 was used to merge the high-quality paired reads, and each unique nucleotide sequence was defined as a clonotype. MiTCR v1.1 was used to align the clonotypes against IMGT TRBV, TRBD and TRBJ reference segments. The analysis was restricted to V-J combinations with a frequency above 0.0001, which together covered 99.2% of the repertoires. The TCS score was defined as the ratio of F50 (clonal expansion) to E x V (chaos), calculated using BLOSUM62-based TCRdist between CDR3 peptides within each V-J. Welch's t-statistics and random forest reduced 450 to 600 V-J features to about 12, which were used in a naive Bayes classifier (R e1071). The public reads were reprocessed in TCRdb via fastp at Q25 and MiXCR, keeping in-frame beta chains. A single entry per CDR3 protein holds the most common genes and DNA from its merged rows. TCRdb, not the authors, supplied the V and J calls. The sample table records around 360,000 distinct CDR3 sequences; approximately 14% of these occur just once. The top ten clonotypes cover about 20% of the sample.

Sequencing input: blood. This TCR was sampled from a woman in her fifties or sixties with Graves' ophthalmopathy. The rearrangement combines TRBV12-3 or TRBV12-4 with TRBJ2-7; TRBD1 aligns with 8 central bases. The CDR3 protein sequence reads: CASRGQGGYEQYF. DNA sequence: TGTGCCAGCAGAGGACAGGGTGGGTACGAGCAGTACTTC.